These T cell receptor beta chains were read from a single sample in a study of shared clonotypes between healthy human individuals. The method was immunoSEQ multiplex PCR; TCRdb's version includes in-frame clones alone and lacks a portion of them. In the table there are around 750,000 clones, around two thirds of which are singletons. Sequencing was carried out using memory CD4+ T cells sorted from blood. Source of these receptors: a woman aged 25 to 45 in good health. CDR3s include the opening cysteine and the closing phenylalanine or tryptophan. The D gene is left open where the match is weak. Not every row has a clone size; where given, it reads once, few, many or a size class.

v_call: TRBV11-2; clone_size: once; j_call: TRBJ2-7; d_call: TRBD2; cdr3_nt: TGTGCCAGCAGCTCCCACGTGCAGGGAGGGATCGAGCAGTACTTC; cdr3_aa: CASSSHVQGGIEQYF
v_call: TRBV5-4; clone_size: NA; j_call: TRBJ2-1; d_call: NA; cdr3_nt: TGTGCCAGCAGCTTGGGGGGGGGCGTGACCTACAATGAGCAGTTCTTC; cdr3_aa: CASSLGGGVTYNEQFF
v_call: TRBV14; clone_size: once; j_call: TRBJ2-3; d_call: NA; cdr3_nt: TGTGCCAGCAGCCAATCTAGCCATAGCACAGATACGCAGTATTTT; cdr3_aa: CASSQSSHSTDTQYF
v_call: TRBV28; clone_size: NA; j_call: TRBJ2-3; d_call: NA; cdr3_nt: TGTGCCAGCAAACTGCAGGGGACCCGCACAGATACGCAGTATTTT; cdr3_aa: CASKLQGTRTDTQYF
v_call: TRBV28; clone_size: NA; j_call: TRBJ2-7; d_call: NA; cdr3_nt: TGTGCCAGCAGTTTGTCCGCATCCTACGAGCAGTACTTC; cdr3_aa: CASSLSASYEQYF
v_call: TRBV18; clone_size: NA; j_call: TRBJ1-2; d_call: NA; cdr3_nt: TGTGCCAGCTCATCTAGGGACCCCTGGAACTATGGCTACACCTTC; cdr3_aa: CASSSRDPWNYGYTF
v_call: TRBV5-5; clone_size: NA; j_call: TRBJ2-2; d_call: TRBD1; cdr3_nt: TGTGCCAGCAGCTTGGGGGACAGTCGGGAGCTGTTTTTT; cdr3_aa: CASSLGDSRELFF
v_call: TRBV27; clone_size: NA; j_call: TRBJ1-2; d_call: NA; cdr3_nt: TGTGCCAGCAGTCCGGGACCATCCTGGACCTATGGCTACACCTTC; cdr3_aa: CASSPGPSWTYGYTF
v_call: TRBV19; clone_size: many; j_call: TRBJ1-4; d_call: TRBD1; cdr3_nt: TGTGCCAGTAGTAACGACAGGGAAGGGGAAAAACTGTTTTTT; cdr3_aa: CASSNDREGEKLFF
v_call: TRBV18; clone_size: NA; j_call: TRBJ1-1; d_call: NA; cdr3_nt: TGTGCCAGCTCACCAACTACGGAGATGAACACTGAAGCTTTCTTT; cdr3_aa: CASSPTTEMNTEAFF
v_call: TRBV19; clone_size: NA; j_call: TRBJ2-5; d_call: NA; cdr3_nt: TGTGCCAGTAGTATGCGGAGAAGCGGCCAAGAGACCCAGTACTTC; cdr3_aa: CASSMRRSGQETQYF
v_call: TRBV28; clone_size: once; j_call: TRBJ2-1; d_call: NA; cdr3_nt: TGTGCCAGCAGTTTCATCTGGGCGTCCCAGAAACCTGAGCAGTTCTTC; cdr3_aa: CASSFIWASQKPEQFF
v_call: TRBV18; clone_size: NA; j_call: TRBJ1-2; d_call: TRBD1; cdr3_nt: TGTGCCAGCCAACCGGGACAGGACTATGGCTACACCTTC; cdr3_aa: CASQPGQDYGYTF
v_call: TRBV10-3; clone_size: many; j_call: TRBJ1-5; d_call: NA; cdr3_nt: TGTGCCATCAGAGACAGGTCAGATCAGCCCCAGCATTTT; cdr3_aa: CAIRDRSDQPQHF
v_call: TRBV7-9; clone_size: once; j_call: TRBJ1-4; d_call: NA; cdr3_nt: TGTGCCAGCAGTGCACAGGTTAATGAAAAACTGTTTTTT; cdr3_aa: CASSAQVNEKLFF
v_call: TRBV7-6; clone_size: NA; j_call: TRBJ2-2; d_call: NA; cdr3_nt: TGTGCCAGCAGCTTAGCGGTTAGGGGGGAAAACACCGGGGAGCTGTTTTTT; cdr3_aa: CASSLAVRGENTGELFF
v_call: TRBV6-5; clone_size: NA; j_call: TRBJ2-3; d_call: NA; cdr3_nt: TGTGCCAGCAGTTACGAGGCGGGCGTAAGCACAGATACGCAGTATTTT; cdr3_aa: CASSYEAGVSTDTQYF
v_call: TRBV27; clone_size: NA; j_call: TRBJ2-7; d_call: TRBD2; cdr3_nt: TGTGCCAGCAGTTCAAGGACTAGCGGGAGGTACGAGCAGTACTTC; cdr3_aa: CASSSRTSGRYEQYF
v_call: TRBV19; clone_size: NA; j_call: TRBJ1-4; d_call: NA; cdr3_nt: TGTGCCAGTAGTACACTTGCAACTAATGAAAAACTGTTTTTT; cdr3_aa: CASSTLATNEKLFF
v_call: TRBV2; clone_size: NA; j_call: TRBJ2-2; d_call: TRBD2; cdr3_nt: TGTGCCAGCAGTTTCAGCGGGAGTGGCACCGGGGAGCTGTTTTTT; cdr3_aa: CASSFSGSGTGELFF
v_call: TRBV30; clone_size: NA; j_call: TRBJ2-7; d_call: TRBD1; cdr3_nt: TGTGCCTGGAGCAGACCCGGGACAGGAATCTACGAGCAGTACTTC; cdr3_aa: CAWSRPGTGIYEQYF
v_call: TRBV28; clone_size: NA; j_call: TRBJ2-3; d_call: TRBD2; cdr3_nt: TGTGCCAGCAGCCTCCCCCTAGCGGGGACCACAGATACGCAGTATTTT; cdr3_aa: CASSLPLAGTTDTQYF
v_call: TRBV2; clone_size: NA; j_call: TRBJ2-1; d_call: NA; cdr3_nt: TGTGCCAGCCTCCAGAACGGGGGCGGGGATGAGCAGTTCTTC; cdr3_aa: CASLQNGGGDEQFF
v_call: TRBV7-9; clone_size: NA; j_call: TRBJ1-2; d_call: NA; cdr3_nt: TGTGCCAGCAGCTTAGCGGAGGCCCAGAGCTACACCTTC; cdr3_aa: CASSLAEAQSYTF